This T cell receptor beta chain was captured in a study of identical twins. This CDR3 has 13 residues. V trimming: 7 bases; J trimming: 7 bases; junction bases outside the gene matches: 5. Per germline, CDR1 SNHLY and CDR2 FYNNEI. Notes on the study in general: Out-of-frame alpha sequences common to twins were enriched for low generation probability. The study drew conclusions from cross-sectional statistical analysis, not from following the same donors. Models predicted too little out-of-frame TCR alpha sharing in monozygotic twins.

A note on this clonotype: Its antigen remains unknown.

Using its own MiXCR run on the 5' RACE reads, TCRdb lists one record per CDR3 protein. The table includes 200,000 to 250,000 distinct CDR3 sequences, approximately 7% detected once. Another study also made use of these data, one on yellow fever vaccine responses in identical twins.

Sequencing input: memory (CD45RO+) T cells sorted from blood. The sequence was obtained from a woman aged 18-29 years in good health. This chain joins TRBV2 and TRBJ2-2; 8 bases match TRBD2. The CDR3 loop reads CASTVGGGGELFF. CDR3 coding DNA: TGTGCCAGCACTGTCGGGGGGGGCGGGGAGCTGTTTTTT.